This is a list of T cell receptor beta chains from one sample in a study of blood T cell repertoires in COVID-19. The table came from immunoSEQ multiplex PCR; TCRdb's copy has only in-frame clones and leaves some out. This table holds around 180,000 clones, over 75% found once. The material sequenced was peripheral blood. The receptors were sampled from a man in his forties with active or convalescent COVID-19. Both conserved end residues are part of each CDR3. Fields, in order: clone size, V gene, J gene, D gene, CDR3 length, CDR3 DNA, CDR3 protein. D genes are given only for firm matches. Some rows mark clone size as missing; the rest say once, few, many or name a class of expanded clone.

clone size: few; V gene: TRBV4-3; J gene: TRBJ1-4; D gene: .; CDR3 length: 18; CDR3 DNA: TGCGCCAGCAGCCAAGGTTGGGTGAAGAACGACCGGGATGAAAAACTGTTTTTT; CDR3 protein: CASSQGWVKNDRDEKLFF
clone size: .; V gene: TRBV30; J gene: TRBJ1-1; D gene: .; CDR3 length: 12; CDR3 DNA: TGTGCCTGGAGTAGGCAATCGGGAGGAGCTTTCTTT; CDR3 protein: CAWSRQSGGAFF
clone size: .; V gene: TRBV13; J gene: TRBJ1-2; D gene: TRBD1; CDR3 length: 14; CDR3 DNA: TGTGCCAGCAGCCTACGGGGACAGCTTGTCGGCTACACCTTC; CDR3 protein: CASSLRGQLVGYTF
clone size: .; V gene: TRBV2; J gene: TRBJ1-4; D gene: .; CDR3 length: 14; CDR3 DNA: TGTGCCAGCAGTGATACAGGACCTAATGAAAAACTGTTTTTT; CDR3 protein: CASSDTGPNEKLFF
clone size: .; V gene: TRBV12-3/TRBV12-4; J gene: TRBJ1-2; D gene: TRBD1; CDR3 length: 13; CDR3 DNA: TGTGCCAGCAGTACAGGGGGCGCCGATGGCTACACCTTC; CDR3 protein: CASSTGGADGYTF
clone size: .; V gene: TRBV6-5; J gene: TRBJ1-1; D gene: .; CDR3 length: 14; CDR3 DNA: TGTGCCAGCACATGGGAGGCCCTGAACACTGAAGCTTTCTTT; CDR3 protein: CASTWEALNTEAFF
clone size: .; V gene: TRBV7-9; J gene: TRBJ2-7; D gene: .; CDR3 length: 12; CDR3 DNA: TGTGCCAGCAGCTTTACTAGCAGCGAGCAGTACTTC; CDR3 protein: CASSFTSSEQYF
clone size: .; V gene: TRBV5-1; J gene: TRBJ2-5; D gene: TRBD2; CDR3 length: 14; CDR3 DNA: TGCGCCAGCAGCTTAGCGGGGGGGCGAGAGACCCAGTACTTC; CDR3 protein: CASSLAGGRETQYF
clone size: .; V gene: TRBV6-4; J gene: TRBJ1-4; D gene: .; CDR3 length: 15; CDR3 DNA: TGTGCCAGCAGTGACTCGCCCAGGGGTAATGAAAAACTGTTTTTT; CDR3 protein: CASSDSPRGNEKLFF
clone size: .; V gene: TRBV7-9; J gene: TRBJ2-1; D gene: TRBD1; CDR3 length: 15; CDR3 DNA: TGTGCCAGCAGCTTAGAGGGACAGGCGGGCAATGAGCAGTTCTTC; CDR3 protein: CASSLEGQAGNEQFF
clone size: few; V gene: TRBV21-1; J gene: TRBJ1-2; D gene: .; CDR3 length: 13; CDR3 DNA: TGTGCCAGCAGCAAAGGGACAGGGGGTGGCTACACCTTC; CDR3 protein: CASSKGTGGGYTF
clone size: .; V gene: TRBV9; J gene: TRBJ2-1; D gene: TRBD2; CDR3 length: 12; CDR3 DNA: TGTGCCAGCAGCGCGGGAGGCAATGAGCAGTTCTTC; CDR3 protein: CASSAGGNEQFF
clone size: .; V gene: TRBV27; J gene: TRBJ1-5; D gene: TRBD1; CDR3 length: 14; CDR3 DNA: TGTGCCAGCAAAGGGCCAGGGGGGTTTCAGCCCCAGCATTTT; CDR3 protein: CASKGPGGFQPQHF
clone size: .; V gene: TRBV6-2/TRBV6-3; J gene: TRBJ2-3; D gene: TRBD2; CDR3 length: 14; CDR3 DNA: TGTGCCAGCAGCCGGGGGGGCCCGGCAGATACGCAGTATTTT; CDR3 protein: CASSRGGPADTQYF
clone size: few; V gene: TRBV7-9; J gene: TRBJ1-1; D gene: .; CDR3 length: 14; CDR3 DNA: TGTGCCAGCAGCTTATTAAATAGGGGTGTAGGGGCTTTCTTT; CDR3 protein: CASSLLNRGVGAFF
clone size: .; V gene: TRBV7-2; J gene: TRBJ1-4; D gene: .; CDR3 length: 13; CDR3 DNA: TGTGCCAGCAGCTTCGGGACACGGGAAAAACTGTTTTTT; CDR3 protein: CASSFGTREKLFF
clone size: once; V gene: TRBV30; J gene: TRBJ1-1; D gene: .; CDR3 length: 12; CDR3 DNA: TGTGCCTGGAGTAACGGGGGACGAGAAGCTTTCTTT; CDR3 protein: CAWSNGGREAFF
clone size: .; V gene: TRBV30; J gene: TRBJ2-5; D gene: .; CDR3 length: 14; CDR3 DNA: TGTGCCTGGAGTGTAAGTAGCTCGGCGGAGACCCAGTACTTC; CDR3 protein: CAWSVSSSAETQYF
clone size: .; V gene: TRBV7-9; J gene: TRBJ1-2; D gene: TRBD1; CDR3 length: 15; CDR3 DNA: TGTGCCAGCTCCTCCACAGGAGACAGGGTGGGTGGCTACACCTTC; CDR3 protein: CASSSTGDRVGGYTF
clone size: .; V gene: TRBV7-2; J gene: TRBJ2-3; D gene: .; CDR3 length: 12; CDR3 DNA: TGTGCCAGCAGCCCACAGGGTCCTACGCAGTATTTT; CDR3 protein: CASSPQGPTQYF
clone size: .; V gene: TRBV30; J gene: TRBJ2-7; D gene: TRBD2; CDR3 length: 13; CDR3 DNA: TGTGCCTGGAGTGTTGAGCGGGGGGTCGAGCAGTACTTC; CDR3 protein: CAWSVERGVEQYF
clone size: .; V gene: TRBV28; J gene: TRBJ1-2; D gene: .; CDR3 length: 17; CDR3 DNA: TGTGCCAGCAGTTTAGATTATCAGGGTAGACCTAACTATGGCTACACCTTC; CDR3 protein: CASSLDYQGRPNYGYTF
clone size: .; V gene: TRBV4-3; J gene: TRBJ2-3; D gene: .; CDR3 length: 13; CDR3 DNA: TGCGCCAGCAGCCCAGGGGGCACAGATACGCAGTATTTT; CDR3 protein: CASSPGGTDTQYF
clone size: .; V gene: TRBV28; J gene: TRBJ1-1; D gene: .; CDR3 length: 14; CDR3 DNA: TGTGCCAGCAGTTTATTACAGGGTGTGACTGAAGCTTTCTTT; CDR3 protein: CASSLLQGVTEAFF
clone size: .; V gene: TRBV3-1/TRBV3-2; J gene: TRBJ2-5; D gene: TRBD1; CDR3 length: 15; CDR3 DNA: TGTGCCAGCAGCCAACAGGGGGCCGTGGTGGAGACCCAGTACTTC; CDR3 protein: CASSQQGAVVETQYF
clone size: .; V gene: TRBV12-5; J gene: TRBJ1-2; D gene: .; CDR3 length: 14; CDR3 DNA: TGTGCTAGTGGTCCTCAGGATCCCCCTCGTAGCTACACCTTC; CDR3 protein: CASGPQDPPRSYTF
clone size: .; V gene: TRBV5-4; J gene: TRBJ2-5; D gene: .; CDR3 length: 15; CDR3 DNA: TGTGCCAGCAGCTCGGGACAACGGAATCAAGAGACCCAGTACTTC; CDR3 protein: CASSSGQRNQETQYF
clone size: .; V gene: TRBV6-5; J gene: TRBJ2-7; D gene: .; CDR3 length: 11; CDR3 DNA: TGTGCCAGCAGTAGGGGGTACGAGCAGTACTTC; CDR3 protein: CASSRGYEQYF
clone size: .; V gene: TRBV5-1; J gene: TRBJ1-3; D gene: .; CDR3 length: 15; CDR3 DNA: TGCGCCAGCAGCTTGGACGGGGAAACTGGAAACACCATATATTTT; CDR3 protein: CASSLDGETGNTIYF
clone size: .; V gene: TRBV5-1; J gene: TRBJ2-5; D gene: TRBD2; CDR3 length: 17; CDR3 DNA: TGCGCCAGCAGCGAGAAGACTAGCGGGGCCCTCTCAGAGACCCAGTACTTC; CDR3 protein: CASSEKTSGALSETQYF
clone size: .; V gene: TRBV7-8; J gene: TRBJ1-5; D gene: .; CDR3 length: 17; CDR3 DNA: TGTGCCAGCAGCTCGGGCCGGGACACCTATAGCAATCAGCCCCAGCATTTT; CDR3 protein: CASSSGRDTYSNQPQHF
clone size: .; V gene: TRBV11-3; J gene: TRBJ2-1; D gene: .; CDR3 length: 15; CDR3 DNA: TGTGCCAGCAGCTTAAGAAGGAGCTCCTACAATGAGCAGTTCTTC; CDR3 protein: CASSLRRSSYNEQFF
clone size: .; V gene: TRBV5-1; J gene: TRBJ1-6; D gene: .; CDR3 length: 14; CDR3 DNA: TGCGCCAGCAGCTTACAGGGTTCCAATTCACCCCTCCACTTT; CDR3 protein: CASSLQGSNSPLHF
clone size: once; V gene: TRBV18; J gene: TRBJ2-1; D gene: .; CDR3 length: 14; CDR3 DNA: TGTGCCAGCTCACCAGGAGGGGGCGGCAATGAGCAGTTCTTC; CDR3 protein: CASSPGGGGNEQFF
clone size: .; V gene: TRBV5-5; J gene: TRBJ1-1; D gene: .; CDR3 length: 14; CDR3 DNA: TGTGCCAGCACCCCTGGCACGTCGAACACTGAAGCTTTCTTT; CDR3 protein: CASTPGTSNTEAFF
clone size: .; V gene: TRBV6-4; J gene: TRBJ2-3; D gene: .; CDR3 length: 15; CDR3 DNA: TGTGCCAGCAGTGACTCGGGGGCCGGGACAGATACGCAGTATTTT; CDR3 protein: CASSDSGAGTDTQYF